The T cell receptor (beta chain) under discussion was sequenced for a study of blood T cells in healthy people across ages. General study results and limits: Unsorted PBMCs ruled out conclusive naive versus antigen-experienced comparison. Older individuals had lower TCR beta diversity per million T cells (the decline was roughly linear).

This clonotype has only a few counts. Its antigen is still unknown. Germline lookup yields CDR1 DFQATT and CDR2 SNEGSKA (reference sequence). Trimming pared 0 bases from V and 5 bases from J, leaving 16 bases between. The CDR3 runs to 15 residues. The authors ran a second PCR of roughly 6 to 12 cycles using a sample-barcoded 5' primer and a J-beta primer mix. MiXCR, applied by TCRdb to the 5' RACE reads, yields one record per CDR3 protein. This sample has over a million distinct CDR3 sequences, with around 43% found just once. The V and J genes are TRBV20-1 and TRBJ2-5; the D gene could be TRBD1 or TRBD2 (5 bases each). The sequence was collected from a woman aged 60 to 75 in good health. The source material was blood. CDR3 sequence: CSARDGTPPRETQYF. Written as DNA, the CDR3 is TGCAGTGCTAGAGACGGGACCCCACCGCGGGAGACCCAGTACTTC.